The 7 T cell receptor beta chains listed next were all sequenced from one sample in a study of control samples from healthy donors and cancer patients. Method: immunoSEQ multiplex PCR; TCRdb's copy keeps in-frame clones and lacks some. The sample lists over 90,000 clones, 75% to 90% occurring once. The source material was PBMCs. These receptors all stem from a man aged 55 to 70 with lung cancer.

The chain combines TRBV5-1 with TRBJ2-7, with TRBD1 matching over 9 bases. Germline CDR1 SGHRS, CDR2 YFSETQ. This CDR3 spans 16 amino acids. V dropped 4 bases and J dropped 3; count of bases not matched to a gene: 11. This CDR3 reads CASSPMDRGGFYEQYF. For the CDR3, the DNA is TGCGCCAGCAGCCCGATGGACAGGGGCGGATTCTACGAGCAGTACTTC.

This clone was recorded once. The chain joins TRBV5-5 to TRBJ1-2, with 9 bases matching TRBD1. V shed 3 bases and J 4 bases; nucleotides not matched to a gene: 1. There are 13 residues in the CDR3. Per the germline V gene, CDR1 is SGHKS and CDR2 is YYEKEE (reference sequence). The CDR3 sequence: CASSWDRAYGYTF. In nucleotides, the CDR3 is TGTGCCAGCAGCTGGGACAGGGCCTATGGCTACACCTTC.

J is TRBJ2-3 and V is TRBV7-2; D not certain. V was cut by 6 bases and J by 2 bases, with 15 bases left in between. CDR1 and CDR2 from the germline V gene are SGHTA and FQGNSA. The CDR3 loop spans 15 amino acids. CDR3 loop: CASRDARGSTDTQYF. In DNA, the CDR3 is TGTGCCAGCAGGGATGCGCGAGGATCCACAGATACGCAGTATTTT.

The J gene is TRBJ1-6, the V gene TRBV2, with D uncertain. The CDR3 is 15 amino acids. The germline gives CDR1 SNHLY, CDR2 FYNNEI. Trimming left V 6 bases short and J 2 bases short, with 11 bases between. The CDR3: CASRLSLAYNSPLHF. CDR3 DNA: TGTGCCAGCAGGTTAAGTCTTGCCTATAATTCACCCCTCCACTTT.

The rearrangement uses TRBV15 and TRBJ1-1, with a weak D call TRBD1 (6 bases). The CDR3 is made up of 15 amino acids. The germline gives CDR1 LNHNV, CDR2 YYDKDF (reference sequence). The V end was cut by 9 bases, the J end by 4 bases, with 21 bases between. The CDR3 sequence is CATRGGEGRGTEAFF. The CDR3 DNA is TGTGCCACGCGCGGAGGGGAGGGCAGGGGCACTGAAGCTTTCTTT.

The chain links TRBV6-6 to TRBJ2-6; D uncertain. The CDR3 is made up of 16 amino acids. The germline V gene has CDR1 MNHNY and CDR2 SVGAGI (reference sequence). Trimming took 0 bases from V and 0 from J, leaving 6 bases between them. CDR3 in DNA: TGTGCCAGCAGTTACTCCGGTAGCTCTGGGGCCAACGTCCTGACTTTC. Translating gives CASSYSGSSGANVLTF.

This sequence joins TRBV7-3 and TRBJ2-7; D assignment may be TRBD1 or TRBD2 (5 bases each). This CDR3 has 17 amino acids. Trimming shortened V by 3 bases and J by 3 bases, and 21 bases separated the two germline ends. Germline loops: CDR1 SGHTA, CDR2 FQGTGA. CDR3 sequence: CASSFTPGVEGIYEQYF. DNA for the CDR3: TGTGCCAGCAGCTTTACCCCTGGGGTAGAGGGGATCTACGAGCAGTACTTC.